Reported below is one T cell receptor (beta chain). Original handling: How many nucleated cells were present was estimated from reference gene primer amplification. Sequenced by immunoSEQ multiplex PCR; TCRdb stores in-frame clones only, minus some. The V and J calls and clone size are taken from that table; D and trimming were inferred from the DNA. The sample records roughly 320,000 clones, just under 90% being singletons. Seattle patients were enrolled while actively infected and followed longitudinally. The CDR3 consists of 14 residues. Germline trimming cut 6 bases from V and 5 bases from J; bases unmatched to any gene: 10. Germline V gene lookup returns CDR1 WNHNN and CDR2 SYGVQD (reference sequence). These data belong to a study of blood T cell repertoires in COVID-19. Study background: The samples span acute and convalescent COVID-19 from the United States, Italy and Spain. Sources were T cells, B-cell-depleted T cells, or PBMCs; the material itself was cDNA or gDNA.

This clonotype was sampled from a woman aged 45 to 65 with COVID-19, enrolled during active disease. The J gene is TRBJ2-7, the V gene TRBV10-1; 7 bases agree with TRBD1. Input material: peripheral blood. The CDR3 DNA sequence: TGCGCCAGCAGCTCCGGGACAGTAGGGAACGAGCAGTACTTC. This gives the protein CASSSGTVGNEQYF.